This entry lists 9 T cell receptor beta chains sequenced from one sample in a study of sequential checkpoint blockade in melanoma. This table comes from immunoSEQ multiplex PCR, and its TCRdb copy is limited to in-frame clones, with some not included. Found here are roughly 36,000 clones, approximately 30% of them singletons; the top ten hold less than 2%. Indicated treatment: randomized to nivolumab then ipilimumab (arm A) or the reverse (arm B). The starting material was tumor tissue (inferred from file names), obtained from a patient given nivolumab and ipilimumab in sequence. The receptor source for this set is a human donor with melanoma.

This CDR3 is CASSGGLASYNEQFF. For the CDR3, the DNA is TGTGCCAGCAGCGGGGGACTAGCGTCTTACAATGAGCAGTTCTTC. The chain combines TRBV7-5 with TRBJ2-1; no DNA check was done on the table's D call, TRBD2. TRBV7-5 represents a pseudogene. The CDR3 runs to 15 residues.

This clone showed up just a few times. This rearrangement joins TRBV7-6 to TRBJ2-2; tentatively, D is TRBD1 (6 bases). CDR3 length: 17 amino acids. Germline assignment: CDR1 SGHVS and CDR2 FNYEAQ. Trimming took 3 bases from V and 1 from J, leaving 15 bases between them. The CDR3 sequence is CASSLQQGYKNTGELFF. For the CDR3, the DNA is TGTGCCAGCAGCTTGCAACAGGGATACAAGAACACCGGGGAGCTGTTTTTT.

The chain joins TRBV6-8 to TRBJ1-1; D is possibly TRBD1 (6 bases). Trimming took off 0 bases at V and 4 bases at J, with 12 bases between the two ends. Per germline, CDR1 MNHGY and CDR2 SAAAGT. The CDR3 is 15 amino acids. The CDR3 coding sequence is TGTGCCAGCAGTTACTCGATGGGGGGCGGCACTGAAGCTTTCTTT. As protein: CASSYSMGGGTEAFF.

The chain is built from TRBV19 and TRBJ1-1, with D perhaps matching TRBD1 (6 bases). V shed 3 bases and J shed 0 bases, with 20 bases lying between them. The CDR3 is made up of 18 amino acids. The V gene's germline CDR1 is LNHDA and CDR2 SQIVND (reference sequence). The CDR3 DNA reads TGTGCCAGTAGTATGTTCGGGGGCGCATCCTCTATGAACACTGAAGCTTTCTTT. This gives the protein CASSMFGGASSMNTEAFF.

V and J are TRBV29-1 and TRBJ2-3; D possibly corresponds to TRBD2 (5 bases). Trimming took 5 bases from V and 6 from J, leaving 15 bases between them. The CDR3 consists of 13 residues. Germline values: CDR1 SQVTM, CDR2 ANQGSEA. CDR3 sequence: CSVFEGSRDTQYF. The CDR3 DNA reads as TGCAGCGTTTTTGAGGGATCGCGGGATACGCAGTATTTT.

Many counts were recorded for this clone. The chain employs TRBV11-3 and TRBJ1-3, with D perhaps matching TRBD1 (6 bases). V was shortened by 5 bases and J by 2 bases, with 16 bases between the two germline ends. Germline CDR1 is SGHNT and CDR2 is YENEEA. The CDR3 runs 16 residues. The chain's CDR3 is CASSRMGAGAGNTIYF. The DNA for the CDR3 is TGTGCCAGCAGCCGGATGGGGGCAGGGGCTGGAAACACCATATATTTT.

The CDR3 DNA is TGCGCCAGCAGCCAGACCGAGGGACTGGACTCCTACGAGCAGTACTTC. Its translation is CASSQTEGLDSYEQYF. This sequence joins TRBV1 and TRBJ2-7; the tabulated D call, TRBD2, remains unverified against the DNA. TRBV1 corresponds to a pseudogene. This CDR3 contains 16 residues.

Here the CDR3 DNA reads TGTGCCATCAAGGGGACCGGGTACGAGCAGTACTTC. Protein: CAIKGTGYEQYF. The chain couples TRBV6-8 to TRBJ2-7, with D tentatively TRBD1 or TRBD2 (5 bases each). V lost 10 bases, J lost 4 bases, and 14 bases lay in between. Per germline, CDR1 MNHGY and CDR2 SAAAGT. The CDR3 is 12 residues long.

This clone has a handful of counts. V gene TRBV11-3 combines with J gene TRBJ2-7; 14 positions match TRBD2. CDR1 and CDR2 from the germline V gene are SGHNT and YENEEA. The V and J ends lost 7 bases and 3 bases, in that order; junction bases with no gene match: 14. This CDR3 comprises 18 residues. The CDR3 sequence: CASKQGGGLAGGYYEQYF. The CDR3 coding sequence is TGTGCCAGCAAGCAAGGTGGCGGACTAGCGGGAGGATACTACGAGCAGTACTTC.